The 19 T cell receptor beta chains presented below share a single source sample, sequenced in a study of blood T cell repertoires in COVID-19. The protocol was immunoSEQ multiplex PCR, while the TCRdb copy is restricted to in-frame clones and leaves out a portion. Of 25,000 to 30,000 clones listed, around 92% were seen once; the top ten hold roughly 0.83%. The sample was peripheral blood. These receptors all stem from a woman between 70 and 85 years old with COVID-19, enrolled during active disease.

The count of this clone is one. The chain uses TRBV19 and TRBJ1-5; possibly TRBD1 for D (5 bases). This CDR3 comprises 16 residues. The V end lost 5 bases, the J end lost 6 bases, and 20 bases lay between the germline ends. Per germline, CDR1 LNHDA and CDR2 SQIVND (reference sequence). DNA for the CDR3: TGTGCCAGTAGTTCGCGACAGAGTCTTATCGGTCAGCCCCAGCATTTT. Translating gives CASSSRQSLIGQPQHF.

The chain has TRBV7-6 and TRBJ2-1; tentative D call: TRBD1 (6 bases). V was clipped by 1 base and J by 3 bases, with 10 bases between them. CDR1 is SGHVS, CDR2 FNYEAQ, per germline. The CDR3 loop spans 15 amino acids. CDR3 in DNA: TGTGCCAGCAGCTTAGGAGCAGGGGTCTACAATGAGCAGTTCTTC. Its protein is CASSLGAGVYNEQFF.

The CDR3 reads CASQEPGQGNREKLFF. The CDR3 bases are TGTGCCAGTCAAGAACCCGGACAGGGCAATCGCGAAAAACTGTTTTTT. This rearrangement joins TRBV19 to TRBJ1-4; 8 bases line up with TRBD1. The germline CDR1 and CDR2 sequences are LNHDA and SQIVND (reference sequence). The CDR3 consists of 16 residues. V shed 8 bases, J shed 8 bases, and the junction held 16 bases outside the gene matches.

This clone appeared once. V and J are TRBV6-1 and TRBJ2-2, with a possible D match to TRBD1 (5 bases). Trimming left V 2 bases short and J 8 bases short, with 6 bases between. The CDR3 extends over 12 amino acids. Germline V gene lookup returns CDR1 MNHNS and CDR2 SASEGT. As DNA, the CDR3 is TGTGCCAGCAGTGAACGACAGGGGGAGCTGTTTTTT. It translates to CASSERQGELFF.

This clone was seen only once. This rearrangement joins TRBV7-9 to TRBJ1-1; D call uncertain. Germline V lookup: CDR1 SEHNR, CDR2 FQNEAQ (reference sequence). Trimming took 5 bases from V and 3 from J, leaving 10 bases between them. The CDR3 is 13 residues long. In nucleotides, the CDR3 is TGTGCCAGCAGCCTAGATATAGACACTGAAGCTTTCTTT. This gives the protein CASSLDIDTEAFF.

The table lists this clone with a count of one. The CDR3 here is CASSPQYGTGREKLFF. CDR3 DNA: TGTGCCAGCAGCCCCCAATACGGGACAGGGAGGGAAAAACTGTTTTTT. The rearrangement joins TRBV9 to TRBJ1-4, with TRBD1 matching over 9 bases. Germline V CDR1 and CDR2: SGDLS, YYNGEE. Trimming cost V 4 bases and J 8 bases; bases outside gene matches: 12. The CDR3 covers 16 residues.

The table lists this clone with a count of one. This chain links TRBV6-1 with TRBJ1-1, with TRBD1 as a possible D gene (5 bases). Trimming removed 4 bases from V and 7 bases from J, with 22 bases in between. Per the germline V gene, CDR1 is MNHNS and CDR2 is SASEGT. The CDR3 totals 16 residues. In DNA, the CDR3 is TGTGCCAGCAGTGTAACCCTTTGGCAGGGTGATAGTGAAGCTTTCTTT. Amino acids: CASSVTLWQGDSEAFF.

The CDR3 coding sequence is TGTGCCAGTAGTATTTTTGGGCCTCAGCCCCAGCATTTT. Translation: CASSIFGPQPQHF. This chain links TRBV19 with TRBJ1-5; D gene uncertain. Trimming shortened V by 3 bases and J by 6 bases, and 9 bases separated the two germline ends. This CDR3 contains 13 residues. Germline V lookup: CDR1 LNHDA, CDR2 SQIVND (reference sequence).

V gene TRBV6-1 combines with J gene TRBJ1-5; D is unresolved. Germline values: CDR1 MNHNS, CDR2 SASEGT. Trimming stripped 2 bases from V and 7 bases from J, with 9 bases between. The CDR3 is 13 residues long. CDR3 loop: CASSELSGQPQHF. The CDR3 DNA is TGTGCCAGCAGTGAATTAAGCGGCCAGCCCCAGCATTTT.

The J gene is TRBJ2-2, the V gene TRBV3-1 (or the pseudogene TRBV3-2); 10 nucleotides match TRBD2. Trimming removed 3 bases from V and 2 bases from J; junction bases left unmatched: 15. Germline V CDR1 and CDR2: LGHDT, YNNKEL (reference sequence). This CDR3 spans 20 amino acids. This chain's CDR3 is CASSQIAGGSGTFNTGELFF. CDR3 sequence (DNA): TGTGCCAGCAGCCAGATAGCGGGAGGCTCAGGAACGTTTAACACCGGGGAGCTGTTTTTT.

The chain carries TRBV18 and TRBJ2-5; D gene uncertain. The CDR3 runs 13 residues. Per germline, CDR1 KGHSH and CDR2 LQKENI. V was trimmed by 2 bases and J by 1 base, leaving 5 bases between them. CDR3 loop: CASSPSAQETQYF. CDR3 DNA: TGTGCCAGCTCACCAAGCGCCCAAGAGACCCAGTACTTC.

The chain has TRBV28 and TRBJ2-1, with TRBD1 matching 9 bases. The length of the CDR3 is 15 residues. With V trimmed by 7 bases and J by 2 bases, 6 bases remained unmatched. The germline V gene has CDR1 MDHEN and CDR2 SYDVKM. The CDR3 bases are TGTGCCAGCACCGCAGGGGACAGGGCCTACAATGAGCAGTTCTTC. Encoded protein: CASTAGDRAYNEQFF.

V is TRBV28 and J is TRBJ1-1; D unclear. The ends were cut back, 6 bases at V and 0 bases at J, with 14 bases in the middle. The CDR3 loop spans 15 amino acids. Looked up from germline, CDR1 is MDHEN and CDR2 is SYDVKM. Written as DNA, the CDR3 is TGTGCCAGCAGAGCTCCACAGAGCTTGAACACTGAAGCTTTCTTT. Its translation is CASRAPQSLNTEAFF.

The chain links TRBV6-6 to TRBJ1-6; D perhaps matches TRBD1 (5 bases). The CDR3 sequence is 13 residues long. CDR1 is MNHNY, CDR2 SVGAGI, per germline (reference sequence). V was trimmed by 2 bases and J by 9 bases, leaving 8 bases between them. Here the CDR3 DNA reads TGTGCCAGCAGTTACCCCGACAGTTCACCCCTCCACTTT. This encodes CASSYPDSSPLHF.

The rearrangement links TRBV19 to TRBJ1-2, with D possibly TRBD1 on 6 matching bases. The CDR3 is 12 residues long. V was clipped by 6 bases and J by 8 bases, with 13 bases between them. Germline V gene sequence: CDR1 LNHDA, CDR2 SQIVND (reference sequence). For the CDR3, the DNA is TGTGCCAGTAGACGGACAGATCGCGGCTACACCTTC. Residues: CASRRTDRGYTF.

This clone was observed once. The chain is built from TRBV27 and TRBJ2-7; 7 bases map to TRBD1. This CDR3 contains 14 residues. The V gene end was trimmed by 5 bases and the J gene end by 4 bases; junction bases not matched to a gene: 8. CDR1 is MNHEY, CDR2 SMNVEV, per germline (reference sequence). CDR3 protein: CASSVTGDAYEQYF. In DNA, the CDR3 is TGTGCCAGCAGTGTCACAGGGGATGCATACGAGCAGTACTTC.

The chain employs TRBV27 and TRBJ1-6, with D possibly TRBD1 on 5 matching bases. The V and J ends lost 5 bases and 5 bases respectively, with 16 bases between them. The CDR3 sequence is 16 residues long. The germline CDR1 and CDR2 sequences are MNHEY and SMNVEV (reference sequence). Written as DNA, the CDR3 is TGTGCCAGCAGTACCGCTGGTGGGGCAAATAATTCACCCCTCCACTTT. This translates into CASSTAGGANNSPLHF.

There are a few counts of this clone. The V and J genes are TRBV19 and TRBJ1-2; D might be TRBD1 (6 bases). This CDR3 spans 14 amino acids. Germline CDR1 reads LNHDA; CDR2 reads SQIVND (reference sequence). The V end was cut by 4 bases, the J end by 3 bases, with 12 bases between. CDR3 in DNA: TGTGCCAGTAGTACGAGGGGGAGACACTATGGCTACACCTTC. It encodes CASSTRGRHYGYTF.

The chain joins TRBV5-4 to TRBJ1-4; TRBD1 might be the D (5 bases). The germline V and J ends were trimmed by 0 bases and 7 bases, with 13 bases remaining between them. Germline assignment: CDR1 SGHNT and CDR2 YYREEE (reference sequence). There are 15 residues in the CDR3. The CDR3 DNA reads TGTGCCAGCAGCTTGGGACGGGGGAAAGGTGAAAAACTGTTTTTT. Residues: CASSLGRGKGEKLFF.